A selection of T cell receptor beta chains follows, all from one sample in a study of T cell responses to AZD1222 COVID-19 vaccine. Here immunoSEQ multiplex PCR was the method, and the copy in TCRdb shows in-frame clones only, minus some. This sample has more than 90,000 clones, with around 82% found just once. The material sequenced was peripheral blood, taken on day 0 of AZD1222 vaccination. The receptors originated from an adult in good health. Both conserved end residues are part of each CDR3. D genes are given only for firm matches. Only some rows state a clone size, as once, few, many or a class for expanded clones.

TRBV5-6	TRBJ1-4	TRBD1	-	CASSWDRVGNEKLFF	TGTGCCAGCAGCTGGGACAGGGTTGGTAATGAAAAACTGTTTTTT
TRBV4-2	TRBJ1-3	-	-	CASSRDGSGNTIYF	TGTGCCAGCAGCCGTGATGGCTCTGGAAACACCATATATTTT
TRBV18	TRBJ1-5	-	once	CASSPKNQGRGNQPQHF	TGTGCCAGCTCACCTAAAAATCAGGGGCGCGGGAATCAGCCCCAGCATTTT
TRBV27	TRBJ2-3	TRBD2	once	CASRSGGSTDTQYF	TGTGCCAGCAGGAGCGGGGGAAGCACAGATACGCAGTATTTT
TRBV6-6	TRBJ2-2	-	few	CASSYSRAGTTGELFF	TGTGCCAGCAGTTACTCGAGGGCGGGGACCACCGGGGAGCTGTTTTTT
TRBV9	TRBJ1-1	TRBD1	-	CASQGDTEAFF	TGTGCCAGCCAGGGGGACACTGAAGCTTTCTTT
TRBV13	TRBJ2-2	TRBD2	-	CASSLEGSGVLNTGELFF	TGTGCCAGCAGCTTAGAAGGTAGCGGGGTCTTGAACACCGGGGAGCTGTTTTTT
TRBV28	TRBJ2-7	-	-	CASSYSAYEQYF	TGTGCCAGCAGTTACAGTGCCTACGAGCAGTACTTC
TRBV21-1	TRBJ2-7	-	-	CASRLIELVNRGRSEQYF	TGTGCCAGCAGGTTAATCGAGTTAGTAAACAGGGGGCGCAGCGAGCAGTACTTC
TRBV28	TRBJ2-7	TRBD2	few	CASSFSLLAGGIVDEQYF	TGTGCCAGCAGTTTTTCCCTCCTAGCGGGGGGGATCGTCGACGAGCAGTACTTC
TRBV24-1	TRBJ2-2	TRBD2	-	CATASGHTGELFF	TGTGCCACCGCTAGCGGCCACACCGGGGAGCTGTTTTTT
TRBV5-6	TRBJ2-7	-	-	CASSLGYEQYF	TGTGCCAGCAGCTTGGGGTACGAGCAGTACTTC
TRBV9	TRBJ2-3	TRBD2	-	CASSASGLATDTQYF	TGTGCCAGCAGCGCCTCGGGACTAGCAACAGATACGCAGTATTTT
TRBV4-2	TRBJ2-7	-	-	CASSQRQKTYEQYF	TGTGCCAGCAGCCAGCGTCAGAAAACCTACGAGCAGTACTTC
TRBV6-2/TRBV6-3	TRBJ2-7	TRBD1	-	CASSYSLLETGASSYEQYF	TGTGCCAGCAGTTACTCCCTACTGGAGACAGGGGCCAGCTCCTACGAGCAGTACTTC
TRBV9	TRBJ2-1	-	-	CASSAGFSSYNEQFF	TGTGCCAGCAGCGCTGGATTTAGCTCCTACAATGAGCAGTTCTTC
TRBV30	TRBJ2-7	-	-	CAWSHSPYEQYF	TGTGCCTGGAGTCACAGTCCCTACGAGCAGTACTTC
TRBV2	TRBJ2-1	TRBD2	-	CASSLNGRAREQFF	TGTGCCAGCAGTTTGAACGGGAGGGCTCGTGAGCAGTTCTTC
TRBV6-5	TRBJ1-6	-	many	CASRLLGRESSPLHF	TGTGCCAGCAGATTACTTGGCAGGGAGAGTTCACCCCTCCACTTT
TRBV29-1	TRBJ1-2	TRBD1	-	CSVGGTGIKYGYTF	TGCAGCGTTGGGGGGACAGGGATAAAGTATGGCTACACCTTC
TRBV4-1	TRBJ2-7	TRBD1	-	CASSLRTGGRDEQYF	TGCGCCAGCAGCCTTCGGACAGGGGGTCGGGACGAGCAGTACTTC
TRBV4-1	TRBJ2-4	TRBD2	-	CASSQEGASGVRIQYF	TGCGCCAGCAGCCAAGAAGGAGCGAGCGGGGTCCGCATTCAGTACTTC
TRBV4-2	TRBJ2-7	-	once	CASSQAGGGFGLTFSEQYF	TGTGCCAGCAGCCAAGCCGGTGGGGGGTTCGGGCTTACTTTCTCCGAGCAGTACTTC
TRBV6-5	TRBJ1-1	-	once	CASPDYNTEAFF	TGTGCCAGCCCAGATTACAACACTGAAGCTTTCTTT
TRBV18	TRBJ1-4	-	few	CASSPGRTPGDATNEKLFF	TGTGCCAGCTCACCAGGGCGGACGCCCGGGGATGCAACTAATGAAAAACTGTTTTTT
TRBV27	TRBJ1-1	-	-	CASSLTVMNTEAFF	TGTGCCAGCAGTTTAACAGTAATGAACACTGAAGCTTTCTTT
TRBV7-8	TRBJ2-5	TRBD2	-	CASSQSGRGETQYF	TGTGCCAGCAGCCAAAGCGGGAGGGGGGAGACCCAGTACTTC
TRBV29-1	TRBJ2-2	TRBD2	once	CSVGTSGNTGELFF	TGCAGCGTCGGGACTAGCGGGAACACCGGGGAGCTGTTTTTT
TRBV6-1	TRBJ1-2	-	-	CASSEDRVYGYTF	TGTGCCAGCAGTGAAGACAGGGTATATGGCTACACCTTC
TRBV11-2	TRBJ2-7	TRBD2	-	CASSLGGRQYF	TGTGCCAGCAGCTTAGGCGGGAGGCAGTACTTC
TRBV25-1	TRBJ1-3	-	-	CATSLGFSGNTIYF	TGTGCCACCAGTTTGGGGTTCTCTGGAAACACCATATATTTT
TRBV28	TRBJ1-6	-	-	CASSFDSPLHF	TGTGCCAGCAGCTTTGATTCACCCCTCCACTTT
TRBV5-4	TRBJ1-6	TRBD1	-	CASSWGQGEYSPLHF	TGTGCCAGCAGCTGGGGACAGGGTGAATATTCACCCCTCCACTTT
TRBV7-9	TRBJ1-1	-	-	CASSLPQTANTEAFF	TGTGCCAGCAGCTTACCCCAGACAGCGAACACTGAAGCTTTCTTT
TRBV9	TRBJ2-7	TRBD2	-	CAIKLAWSSYEQYF	TGTGCCATAAAACTAGCGTGGAGCTCCTACGAGCAGTACTTC
TRBV28	TRBJ1-4	-	-	CASSFGVLFEKLFF	TGTGCCAGCAGTTTTGGAGTTTTATTTGAAAAACTGTTTTTT
TRBV24-1	TRBJ2-2	TRBD2	-	CATSRGARTSGGPANTGELFF	TGTGCCACCAGCCGAGGGGCGAGGACTAGCGGGGGGCCCGCGAACACCGGGGAGCTGTTTTTT
TRBV4-3	TRBJ2-2	-	-	CASSQDQGAGELFF	TGCGCCAGCAGCCAAGATCAGGGCGCCGGGGAGCTGTTTTTT
TRBV11-2	TRBJ1-5	-	few	CASSCRHF	TGTGCCAGCAGCTGTAGGCATTTT
TRBV5-8	TRBJ1-5	-	-	CASSQSPRPQHF	TGTGCCAGCAGCCAGAGCCCGCGGCCCCAGCATTTT